Following are 32 T cell receptor beta chains from one sample sequenced in a study of shared clonotypes between healthy human individuals. Here immunoSEQ multiplex PCR was the method, and the copy in TCRdb shows in-frame clones only, minus some. The sample carries around 700,000 clones, over 65% recorded once. The sample consisted of memory CD4+ T cells sorted from blood. The subset: CD45RA-negative fraction. Receptors originate from a young woman in good health.

V gene TRBV4-2 combines with J gene TRBJ2-1; D not resolved. CDR3 length: 12 residues. Deletions cut 1 base from V and 10 bases from J, with 8 bases between. Germline assignment: CDR1 LGHNA and CDR2 YNFKEQ. For the CDR3, the DNA is TGTGCCAGCAGCCAAGTAGCTACGGAGCAGTTCTTC. Translated, it gives CASSQVATEQFF.

This clone was observed a few times. This chain joins TRBV29-1 and TRBJ1-2; the D gene is possibly TRBD1 (5 bases). Germline values: CDR1 SQVTM, CDR2 ANQGSEA. Trimming cost V 4 bases and J 3 bases, with 15 bases left between them. This CDR3 region has 14 residues. CDR3 residues: CSVASVGADYGYTF. CDR3 nucleotide sequence: TGCAGCGTTGCGTCTGTCGGGGCGGACTATGGCTACACCTTC. Full variable domain (rest looked up from reference TRBV29-1 and TRBJ1-2): SAVISQKPSRDICQRGTSLTIQCQVDSQVTMMFWYRQQPGQSLTLIATANQGSEATYESGFVIDKFPISRPNLTFSTLTVSNMSPEDSSIYLCSVASVGADYGYTFGSGTRLTVV.

This clone showed up just once. The CDR3 loop is CSVYGRGGSYEQYF. DNA for the CDR3: TGCAGCGTTTATGGACGCGGGGGGTCCTACGAGCAGTACTTC. This chain joins TRBV29-1 and TRBJ2-7, with 8 bases identical to TRBD2. Germline CDR1 reads SQVTM; CDR2 reads ANQGSEA. The CDR3 has 14 residues. Trimming removed 5 bases from V and 1 base from J; junction bases left unmatched: 7.

The sample holds one count of this clone. V is TRBV6-1 and J is TRBJ1-5; no clear D. In germline, CDR1 is MNHNS, CDR2 SASEGT. CDR3 length equals 13 residues. The ends were cut back, 4 bases at V and 3 bases at J, with 7 bases in the middle. CDR3 region: CASSVDYNQPQHF. CDR3 coding DNA: TGTGCCAGCAGTGTAGATTACAATCAGCCCCAGCATTTT.

V gene TRBV7-2 combines with J gene TRBJ2-7, with D perhaps TRBD2 (6 bases). CDR1 is SGHTA and CDR2 is FQGNSA in the germline V gene. Trimming cost V 1 base and J 4 bases, with 11 bases left between them. The CDR3 has 14 residues. DNA for the CDR3: TGTGCCAGCAGCTTAGAGATGGGGACTTACGAGCAGTACTTC. Residues: CASSLEMGTYEQYF.

The chain carries TRBV4-1 and TRBJ2-3; D is unclear. This CDR3 comprises 13 residues. V lost 2 bases to trimming and J lost 5 bases, with 8 bases between them. Germline lookup yields CDR1 MGHRA and CDR2 YSYEKL. CDR3 bases: TGCGCCAGCAGCCAAAGGCAAGTAGATACGCAGTATTTT. Its protein product is CASSQRQVDTQYF.

The chain has TRBV18 and TRBJ2-7; no firm D call. Germline V gene lookup returns CDR1 KGHSH and CDR2 LQKENI. Trimming took 2 bases from V and 0 from J, leaving 8 bases between them. The CDR3 is made up of 14 amino acids. DNA for the CDR3: TGTGCCAGCTCACCATTCACACACTCCTACGAGCAGTACTTC. Its protein product is CASSPFTHSYEQYF. Looking up the rest from reference TRBV18 and TRBJ2-7 gives the full variable domain: NAGVMQNPRHLVRRRGQEARLRCSPMKGHSHVYWYRQLPEEGLKFMVYLQKENIIDESGMPKERFSAEFPKEGPSILRIQQVVRGDSAAYFCASSPFTHSYEQYFGPGTRLTVT.

This clone was found many times. The CDR3 region is CASSLDRTGGYTF. DNA for the CDR3: TGTGCCAGCAGCCTGGACAGGACCGGTGGCTACACCTTC. V and J are TRBV28 and TRBJ1-2, with 7 bases that match TRBD1. This CDR3 has 13 residues. The J segment lost 7 bases and the V segment lost 6 bases, leaving 8 bases of the junction unmatched. Germline loops: CDR1 MDHEN, CDR2 SYDVKM.

The chain employs TRBV19 and TRBJ1-1; tentative D call: TRBD1 (5 bases). V lost 8 bases to trimming and J lost 1 base, with 11 bases between them. The CDR3 extends over 13 amino acids. The germline V gene encodes CDR1 LNHDA and CDR2 SQIVND (reference sequence). Here the CDR3 DNA reads TGTGCCAGTTCTGACAGTGCGAACACTGAAGCTTTCTTT. Residues: CASSDSANTEAFF.

This clone was seen a handful of times. This rearrangement joins TRBV28 to TRBJ2-3, with 7 bases fitting TRBD1. The CDR3 consists of 15 residues. Germline CDR1 is MDHEN and CDR2 is SYDVKM. Trimming at V came to 10 bases and at J to 0 bases, leaving 10 bases not matched to a gene. The CDR3 region has the DNA TGTGCCATAGGGGGCAGGAGATCTAGCACAGATACGCAGTATTTT. Amino acid sequence: CAIGGRRSSTDTQYF.

This chain uses TRBV10-1 with TRBJ1-5; tentative D call: TRBD1 (5 bases). Between the trimmed V and J ends, which lost 6 bases and 0 bases, there was a span of 9 bases. Germline V lookup: CDR1 WNHNN, CDR2 SYGVQD (reference sequence). This CDR3 has 14 residues. In DNA, the CDR3 is TGCGCCAGCAGCCCGGGGGGTAGCAATCAGCCCCAGCATTTT. It encodes CASSPGGSNQPQHF.

In its sample, this clone was seen a few times. CDR3 residues: CASLGLAEGDTQYF. CDR3 bases: TGTGCCAGCTTGGGACTAGCGGAGGGGGATACGCAGTATTTT. The J gene is TRBJ2-3, the V gene TRBV27; 11 nucleotides line up with TRBD2. Germline V gene sequence: CDR1 MNHEY, CDR2 SMNVEV (reference sequence). CDR3 length equals 14 residues. V was pared by 8 bases and J by 6 bases, with 7 bases of the junction left unmatched.

This clone came up a few times. This rearrangement joins TRBV23-1 to TRBJ2-3; TRBD1 matches at 7 bases. TRBV23-1 qualifies as an ORF whose function is uncertain. This CDR3 is 17 amino acids long. V was clipped by 2 bases and J by 3 bases; unmatched bases: 11. Here the CDR3 DNA reads TGCGCCAGCAGTCAAGCAATCTACAGGGGCCGGACAGATACGCAGTATTTT. The encoded protein is CASSQAIYRGRTDTQYF.

This clone was detected a few times. Additional DNA sequences in this sample encode the identical CDR3. The rearrangement uses TRBV27 and TRBJ2-7; 9 bases align to TRBD1. The CDR3 runs to 14 residues. Germline assignment: CDR1 MNHEY and CDR2 SMNVEV (reference sequence). The J segment lost 2 bases and the V segment lost 3 bases, leaving 2 bases of the junction unmatched. This CDR3 is CASSLDRGPYEQYF. The CDR3 nucleotides read TGTGCCAGCAGTTTGGACAGGGGACCCTACGAGCAGTACTTC.

The chain recombines TRBV28 with TRBJ1-2; unclear D gene. The CDR3 is 13 residues long. Germline assignment: CDR1 MDHEN and CDR2 SYDVKM. The V and J ends lost 3 bases and 7 bases respectively, with 12 bases between them. CDR3 sequence reads: CASSLPRRSGYTF. CDR3 nucleotide sequence: TGTGCCAGCAGTTTGCCCAGGCGGAGTGGCTACACCTTC.

The J gene is TRBJ2-3, the V gene TRBV7-2; 8 bases match TRBD2. The junction had 8 bases not matched to a gene; V was cut back by 8 bases and J by 4 bases. Looked up from germline, CDR1 is SGHTA and CDR2 is FQGNSA. The CDR3 runs to 14 residues. CDR3 nucleotides: TGTGCCAGCCGCAGCGGGAGTTGGGCAGATACGCAGTATTTT. Translating gives CASRSGSWADTQYF.

This chain joins TRBV5-1 and TRBJ1-2; D might be TRBD1 (5 bases). The V gene lost 1 base and the J gene lost 10 bases, with 11 bases spanning the gap. Germline CDR1 reads SGHRS; CDR2 reads YFSETQ. CDR3 length equals 12 residues. The CDR3 DNA reads TGCGCCAGCAGCTTGTTGGGGCAGGACTACACCTTC. Its translation is CASSLLGQDYTF. The full variable domain, in which reference TRBV5-1 and TRBJ1-2 provide the parts outside the CDR3, is KAGVTQTPRYLIKTRGQQVTLSCSPISGHRSVSWYQQTPGQGLQFLFEYFSETQRNKGNFPGRFSGRQFSNSRSEMNVSTLELGDSALYLCASSLLGQDYTFGSGTRLTVV.

This clone was counted only a few times. V is TRBV7-9 and J is TRBJ2-1, with 7 bases fitting TRBD1. The V gene end was trimmed by 5 bases and the J gene end by 7 bases; junction bases not matched to a gene: 8. Germline V gives CDR1 SEHNR, CDR2 FQNEAQ (reference sequence). The CDR3 runs 14 residues. The CDR3 bases are TGTGCCAGCAGCGGGGACAGCTGGAGGAATGAGCAGTTCTTC. As protein: CASSGDSWRNEQFF.

The CDR3 protein is CATTTRGAGTEAFF. CDR3 bases: TGTGCCACCACTACAAGGGGGGCGGGCACTGAAGCTTTCTTT. The chain links TRBV6-1 to TRBJ1-1, with a possible D match to TRBD1 (6 bases). The CDR3 is made up of 14 amino acids. Germline loops: CDR1 MNHNS, CDR2 SASEGT. Trimming left V 10 bases short and J 4 bases short, with 19 bases between.

The chain is built from TRBV5-6 and TRBJ2-3, with D hard to call. Trimming cost V 5 bases and J 3 bases, with 10 bases left between them. Germline V gene lookup returns CDR1 SGHDT and CDR2 YYEEEE. The CDR3 sequence is 13 residues long. Here the CDR3 reads CASRGIGTDTQYF. The DNA of the CDR3 is TGTGCCAGCAGGGGGATAGGGACAGATACGCAGTATTTT. The entire variable domain, with the rest obtained from reference TRBV5-6 and TRBJ2-3, is as follows: DAGVTQSPTHLIKTRGQQVTLRCSPKSGHDTVSWYQQALGQGPQFIFQYYEEEERQRGNFPDRFSGHQFPNYSSELNVNALLLGDSALYLCASRGIGTDTQYFGPGTRLTVL.

The rearrangement uses TRBV28 and TRBJ2-1, with 12 nucleotides matching TRBD2. The junction had 3 bases not matched to a gene; V was cut back by 3 bases and J by 0 bases. This CDR3 is built from 17 residues. Germline V CDR1 and CDR2: MDHEN, SYDVKM. CDR3: CASSLWTSGDSYNEQFF. CDR3 DNA: TGTGCCAGCAGTTTGTGGACTAGCGGGGACTCCTACAATGAGCAGTTCTTC. Complete variable domain (other parts from reference TRBV28 and TRBJ2-1): DVKVTQSSRYLVKRTGEKVFLECVQDMDHENMFWYRQDPGLGLRLIYFSYDVKMKEKGDIPEGYSVSREKKERFSLILESASTNQTSMYLCASSLWTSGDSYNEQFFGPGTRLTVL.

In its sample, this clone was seen a few times. This chain connects TRBV14 to TRBJ2-3; D unresolved. The CDR3 is made up of 11 amino acids. Per the germline V gene, CDR1 is SGHDN and CDR2 is FVKESK. Trimming shortened V by 4 bases and J by 6 bases, and 5 bases separated the two germline ends. The CDR3 nucleotides are TGTGCCAGCAGCCTTGGGGATACGCAGTATTTT. Encoded protein: CASSLGDTQYF. The whole variable domain, filled in from reference TRBV14 and TRBJ2-3, reads EAGVTQFPSHSVIEKGQTVTLRCDPISGHDNLYWYRRVMGKEIKFLLHFVKESKQDESGMPNNRFLAERTGGTYSTLKVQPAELEDSGVYFCASSLGDTQYFGPGTRLTVL.

The chain recombines TRBV11-2 with TRBJ1-6, with D unresolved. Trimming took 4 bases from V and 13 from J, leaving 11 bases between them. The length of the CDR3 is 12 residues. Germline lookup yields CDR1 SGHAT and CDR2 FQNNGV. The CDR3 region is CASSSSQKPLHF. The DNA of the CDR3 is TGTGCCAGCAGCTCCTCACAGAAGCCCCTCCACTTT.

This rearrangement joins TRBV11-2 to TRBJ2-5, with D uncertain. Germline lookup yields CDR1 SGHAT and CDR2 FQNNGV. The CDR3 runs 14 residues. Trimming removed 6 bases from V and 2 bases from J, with 13 bases in between. This CDR3 is CASSKRDGQETQYF. Here the CDR3 DNA reads TGTGCCAGCAGTAAAAGAGATGGGCAAGAGACCCAGTACTTC.

The chain uses TRBV28 and TRBJ1-1; D unresolved. Germline CDR1 is MDHEN and CDR2 is SYDVKM. V shed 1 base and J shed 11 bases, with 8 bases lying between them. The CDR3 is made up of 11 amino acids. The CDR3 loop reads CASSLYGDAFF. The CDR3 DNA reads as TGTGCCAGCAGTTTATATGGGGATGCTTTCTTT.

The chain links TRBV29-1 to TRBJ2-5; D is ambiguous. The CDR3 has 16 amino acids. Germline CDR1 SQVTM, CDR2 ANQGSEA. The V gene lost 4 bases and the J gene lost 4 bases, with 22 bases spanning the gap. The DNA of the CDR3 is TGCAGCGTTGGCTACTTGTTGAAGTCCAGCAGAGAGACCCAGTACTTC. It specifies CSVGYLLKSSRETQYF.

This clone occurred a few times. This chain joins TRBV28 and TRBJ2-6; the D gene is possibly TRBD1 (6 bases). V was trimmed by 5 bases and J by 3 bases, leaving 17 bases between them. Germline CDR1 and CDR2: MDHEN and SYDVKM. The length of the CDR3 is 17 residues. The CDR3 reads CASSLDSQGRGANVLTF. CDR3 DNA: TGTGCCAGCAGTCTAGACTCTCAGGGGCGTGGGGCCAACGTCCTGACTTTC.

The chain employs TRBV7-9 and TRBJ2-7, with TRBD2 matching over 10 bases. CDR1 SEHNR and CDR2 FQNEAQ come from the germline V gene (reference sequence). J was trimmed by 4 bases and V by 8 bases; bases with no gene match: 17. The length of the CDR3 is 17 residues. The DNA for the CDR3 is TGTGCCAGCGGAGCGGGAGGGCCTTTCCAGGGTTCGTACGAGCAGTACTTC. Protein product: CASGAGGPFQGSYEQYF. The full variable domain, its missing parts supplied by reference TRBV7-9 and TRBJ2-7, is DTGVSQNPRHKITKRGQNVTFRCDPISEHNRLYWYRQTLGQGPEFLTYFQNEAQLEKSRLLSDRFSAERPKGSFSTLEIQRTEQGDSAMYLCASGAGGPFQGSYEQYFGPGTRLTVT.

The chain employs TRBV5-1 and TRBJ1-1, with D tentatively TRBD1 (6 bases). Trimming left V 4 bases short and J 4 bases short, with 14 bases between. The CDR3 consists of 14 residues. Germline lookup yields CDR1 SGHRS and CDR2 YFSETQ. This CDR3 is CASSAQGRGTEAFF. The CDR3 coding sequence is TGCGCCAGCAGCGCACAGGGACGGGGCACTGAAGCTTTCTTT.

To note about this clone: The same CDR3 can be traced to other DNA sequences in this sample. The rearrangement links TRBV29-1 to TRBJ2-2; the D gene is possibly TRBD2 (5 bases). CDR1 SQVTM and CDR2 ANQGSEA come from the germline V gene. Trimming pared 6 bases from V and 0 bases from J, leaving 11 bases between. CDR3 length: 14 amino acids. CDR3 amino acids: CSVKRESNTGELFF. In DNA, the CDR3 is TGCAGCGTGAAAAGGGAGTCGAACACCGGGGAGCTGTTTTTT.

In DNA, the CDR3 is TGTGCCAGCAGTTTAAACAGGGGACCCTACGAGCAGTACTTC. As protein: CASSLNRGPYEQYF. J is TRBJ2-7 and V is TRBV28, with 7 bases lining up with TRBD1. This CDR3 comprises 14 residues. Germline values: CDR1 MDHEN, CDR2 SYDVKM. V lost 2 bases, J lost 2 bases, and 3 bases stayed unmatched.

The V call is TRBV27, the J call TRBJ2-1; 10 positions match TRBD2. After removal of 6 bases from V and 7 bases from J, the junction contained 6 bases not matched to a gene. Germline CDR1 is MNHEY and CDR2 is SMNVEV (reference sequence). The CDR3 loop spans 14 amino acids. DNA for the CDR3: TGTGCCAGCAGCCGGGCTAGCGGGAGAAATGAGCAGTTCTTC. Amino acids: CASSRASGRNEQFF.